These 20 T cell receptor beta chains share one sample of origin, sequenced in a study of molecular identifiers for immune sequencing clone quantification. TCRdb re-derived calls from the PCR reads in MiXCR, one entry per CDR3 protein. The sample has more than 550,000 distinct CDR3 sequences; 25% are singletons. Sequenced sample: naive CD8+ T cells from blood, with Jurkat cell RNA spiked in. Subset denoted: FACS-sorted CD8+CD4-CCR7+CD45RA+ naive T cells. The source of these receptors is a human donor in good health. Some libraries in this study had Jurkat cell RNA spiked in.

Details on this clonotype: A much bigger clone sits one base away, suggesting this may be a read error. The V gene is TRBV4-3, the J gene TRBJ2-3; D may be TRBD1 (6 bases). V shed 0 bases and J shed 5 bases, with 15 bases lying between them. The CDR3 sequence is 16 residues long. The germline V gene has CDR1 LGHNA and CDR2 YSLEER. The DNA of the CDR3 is TGCGCCAGCAGCCAAGATTCGACAGGTCGTATAGATACGCAGTATTTT. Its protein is CASSQDSTGRIDTQYF.

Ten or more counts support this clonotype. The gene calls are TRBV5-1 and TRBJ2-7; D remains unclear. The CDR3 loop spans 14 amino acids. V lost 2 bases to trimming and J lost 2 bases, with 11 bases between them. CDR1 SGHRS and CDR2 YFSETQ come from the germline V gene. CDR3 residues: CASSFRQRTYEQYF. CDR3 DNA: TGCGCCAGCAGCTTCCGCCAGCGCACCTACGAGCAGTACTTC.

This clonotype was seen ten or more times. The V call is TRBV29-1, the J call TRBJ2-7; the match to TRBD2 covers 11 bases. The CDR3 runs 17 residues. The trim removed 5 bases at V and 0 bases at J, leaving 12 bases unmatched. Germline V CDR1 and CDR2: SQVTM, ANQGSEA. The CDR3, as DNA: TGCAGCGTTCTCACCGGGACTAGCGGCACCCGCTCCTACGAGCAGTACTTC. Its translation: CSVLTGTSGTRSYEQYF.

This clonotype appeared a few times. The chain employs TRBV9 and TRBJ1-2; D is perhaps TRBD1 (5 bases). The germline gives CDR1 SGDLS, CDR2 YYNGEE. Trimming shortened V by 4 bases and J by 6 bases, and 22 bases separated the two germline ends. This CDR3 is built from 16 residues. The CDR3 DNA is TGTGCCAGCAGCTCTCCCCCGGGGACGTACGACAATGGCTACACCTTC. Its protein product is CASSSPPGTYDNGYTF.

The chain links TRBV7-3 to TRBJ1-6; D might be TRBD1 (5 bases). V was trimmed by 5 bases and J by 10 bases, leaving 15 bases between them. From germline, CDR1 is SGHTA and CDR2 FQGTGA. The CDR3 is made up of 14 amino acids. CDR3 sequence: CASSRNRDPSPLHF. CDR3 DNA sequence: TGTGCCAGCAGCCGCAACCGGGACCCCTCACCCCTCCACTTT.

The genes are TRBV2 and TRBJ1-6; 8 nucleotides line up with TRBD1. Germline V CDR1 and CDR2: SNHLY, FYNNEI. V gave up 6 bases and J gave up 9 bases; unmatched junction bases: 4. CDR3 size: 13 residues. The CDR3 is CASRETGGSPLHF. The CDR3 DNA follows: TGTGCCAGCAGGGAAACAGGGGGTTCACCCCTCCACTTT.

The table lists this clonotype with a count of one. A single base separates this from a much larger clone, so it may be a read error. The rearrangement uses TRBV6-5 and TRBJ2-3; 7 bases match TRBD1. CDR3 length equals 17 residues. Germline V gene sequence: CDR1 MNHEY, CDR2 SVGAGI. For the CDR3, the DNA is TGTGCCAGCAGTTACTCTCCGGGGCGCCTAGGGACAGATACGCGGTATTTT. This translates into CASSYSPGRLGTDTRYF.

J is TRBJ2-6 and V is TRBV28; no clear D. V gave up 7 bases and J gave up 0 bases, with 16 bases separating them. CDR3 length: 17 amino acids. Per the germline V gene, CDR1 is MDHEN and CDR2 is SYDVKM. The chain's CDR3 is CASKRPGTTSGANVLTF. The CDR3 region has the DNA TGTGCCAGCAAGCGTCCAGGAACCACCTCTGGGGCCAACGTCCTGACTTTC. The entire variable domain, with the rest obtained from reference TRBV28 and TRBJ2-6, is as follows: DVKVTQSSRYLVKRTGEKVFLECVQDMDHENMFWYRQDPGLGLRLIYFSYDVKMKEKGDIPEGYSVSREKKERFSLILESASTNQTSMYLCASKRPGTTSGANVLTFGAGSRLTVL.

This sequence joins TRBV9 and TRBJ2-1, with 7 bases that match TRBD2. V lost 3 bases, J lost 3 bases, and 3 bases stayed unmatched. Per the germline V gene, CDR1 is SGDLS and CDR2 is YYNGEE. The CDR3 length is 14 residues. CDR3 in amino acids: CASSGSGNYNEQFF. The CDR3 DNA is TGTGCCAGCAGCGGAAGCGGGAACTACAATGAGCAGTTCTTC. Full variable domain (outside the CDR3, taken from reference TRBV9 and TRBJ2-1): DSGVTQTPKHLITATGQRVTLRCSPRSGDLSVYWYQQSLDQGLQFLIQYYNGEERAKGNILERFSAQQFPDLHSELNLSSLELGDSALYFCASSGSGNYNEQFFGPGTRLTVL.

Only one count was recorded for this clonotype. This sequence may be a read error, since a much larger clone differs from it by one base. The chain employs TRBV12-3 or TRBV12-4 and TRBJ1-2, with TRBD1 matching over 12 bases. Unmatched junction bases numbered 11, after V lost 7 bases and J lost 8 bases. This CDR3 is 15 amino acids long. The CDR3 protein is CASNDRDRGLVGYTF. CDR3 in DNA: TGTGCCAGCAACGACCGGGACAGGGGGCTTGTCGGCTACACCTTC.

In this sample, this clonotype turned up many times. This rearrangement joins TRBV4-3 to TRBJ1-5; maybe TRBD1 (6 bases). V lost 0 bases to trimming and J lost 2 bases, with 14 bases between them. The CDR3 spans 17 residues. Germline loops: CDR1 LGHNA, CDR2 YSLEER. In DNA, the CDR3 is TGCGCCAGCAGCCAAGATCGGACGTACAGGGGCAATCAGCCCCAGCATTTT. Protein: CASSQDRTYRGNQPQHF.

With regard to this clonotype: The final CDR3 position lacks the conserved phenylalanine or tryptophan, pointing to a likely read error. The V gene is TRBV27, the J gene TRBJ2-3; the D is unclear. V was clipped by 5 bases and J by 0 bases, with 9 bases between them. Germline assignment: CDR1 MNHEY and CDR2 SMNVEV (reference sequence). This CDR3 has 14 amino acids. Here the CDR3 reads CASSPSTSTDTQYV. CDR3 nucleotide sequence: TGTGCCAGCAGTCCCTCCACTAGCACAGATACGCAGTATGTT.

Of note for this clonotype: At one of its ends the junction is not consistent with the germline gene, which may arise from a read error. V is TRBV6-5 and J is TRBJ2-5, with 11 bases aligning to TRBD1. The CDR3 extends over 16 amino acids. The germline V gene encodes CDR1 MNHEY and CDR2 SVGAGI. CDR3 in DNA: TGTGCCTGCAGTTACTCGGACAGGGGGCTACAAGAGACCCAGTACTTC. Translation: CACSYSDRGLQETQYF.

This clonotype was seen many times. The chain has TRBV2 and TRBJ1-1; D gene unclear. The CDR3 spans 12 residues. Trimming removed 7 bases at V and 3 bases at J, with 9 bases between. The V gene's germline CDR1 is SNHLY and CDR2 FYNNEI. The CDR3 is CASMAGHTEAFF. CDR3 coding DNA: TGTGCCAGCATGGCGGGTCACACTGAAGCTTTCTTT.

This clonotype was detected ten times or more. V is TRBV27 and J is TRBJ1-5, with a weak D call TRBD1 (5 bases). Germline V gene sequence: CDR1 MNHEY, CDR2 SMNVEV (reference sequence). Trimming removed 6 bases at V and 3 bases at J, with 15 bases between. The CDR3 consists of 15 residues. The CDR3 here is CASRKNSGPNQPQHF. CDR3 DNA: TGTGCCAGCAGAAAAAATTCAGGGCCCAATCAGCCCCAGCATTTT.

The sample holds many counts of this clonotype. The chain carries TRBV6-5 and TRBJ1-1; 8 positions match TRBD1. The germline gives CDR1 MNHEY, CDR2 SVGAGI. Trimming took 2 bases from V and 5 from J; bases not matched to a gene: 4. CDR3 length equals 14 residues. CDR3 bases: TGTGCCAGCAGTTACCAGGGGGCGAAGACTGAAGCTTTCTTT. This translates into CASSYQGAKTEAFF.

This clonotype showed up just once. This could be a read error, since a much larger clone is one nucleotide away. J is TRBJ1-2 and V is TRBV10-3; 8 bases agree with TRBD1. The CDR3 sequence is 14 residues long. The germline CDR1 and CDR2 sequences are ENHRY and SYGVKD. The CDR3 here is CTISEQGTGYGYTF. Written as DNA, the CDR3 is TGTACCATCAGTGAGCAGGGGACAGGCTATGGCTACACCTTC.

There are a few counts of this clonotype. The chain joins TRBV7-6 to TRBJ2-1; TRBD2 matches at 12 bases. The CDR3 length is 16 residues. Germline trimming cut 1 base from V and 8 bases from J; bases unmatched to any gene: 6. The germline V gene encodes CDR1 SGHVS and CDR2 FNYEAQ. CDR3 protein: CASSLDPSGGADEQFF. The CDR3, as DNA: TGTGCCAGCAGCTTAGATCCTAGCGGGGGGGCCGATGAGCAGTTCTTC.

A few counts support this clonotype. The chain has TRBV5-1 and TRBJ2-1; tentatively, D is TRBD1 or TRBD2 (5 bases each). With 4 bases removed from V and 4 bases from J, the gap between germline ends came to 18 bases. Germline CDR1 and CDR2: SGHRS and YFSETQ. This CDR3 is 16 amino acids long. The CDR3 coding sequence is TGCGCCAGCAGCCCGGTCGGGGCCGTGGTGTACAATGAGCAGTTCTTC. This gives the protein CASSPVGAVVYNEQFF. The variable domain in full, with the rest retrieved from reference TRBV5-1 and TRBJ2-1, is KAGVTQTPRYLIKTRGQQVTLSCSPISGHRSVSWYQQTPGQGLQFLFEYFSETQRNKGNFPGRFSGRQFSNSRSEMNVSTLELGDSALYLCASSPVGAVVYNEQFFGPGTRLTVL.

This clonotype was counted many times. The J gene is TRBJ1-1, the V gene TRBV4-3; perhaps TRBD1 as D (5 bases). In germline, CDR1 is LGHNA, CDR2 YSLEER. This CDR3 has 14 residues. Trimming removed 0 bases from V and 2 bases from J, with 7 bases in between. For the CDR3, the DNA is TGCGCCAGCAGCCAAGATCGGACAAACACTGAAGCTTTCTTT. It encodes CASSQDRTNTEAFF.